Each of the 27 T cell receptor beta chains below was sequenced from the same sample in a study of cytomegalovirus exposure and HLA in healthy donors. Vbeta (60) and Jbeta (13) primers were used in the PCR. TCRdb's table, derived via immunoSEQ multiplex PCR, lists solely in-frame clones and lacks some. The profile shows fewer than 150,000 clones, 70% to 85% of them singletons. Specimen: PBMCs. These receptor sequences come from a human donor in good health.

About this clone itself: In the same sample, other DNA sequences code for this CDR3. The chain links TRBV5-1 to TRBJ2-2; 11 bases agree with TRBD2. The CDR3 has 15 amino acids. Germline V gene sequence: CDR1 SGHRS, CDR2 YFSETQ. V shed 2 bases, J shed 6 bases, and the junction held 3 bases outside the gene matches. The CDR3 DNA reads TGCGCCAGCAGCTTACTAGCGGGAGTCGCCGGGGAGCTGTTTTTT. The encoded protein is CASSLLAGVAGELFF.

This clone appeared a few times. This rearrangement joins TRBV28 to TRBJ1-4; 7 bases agree with TRBD1. Trimming at V came to 5 bases and at J to 0 bases, leaving 9 bases not matched to a gene. Germline V gene data show CDR1 as MDHEN and CDR2 as SYDVKM. The CDR3 length is 17 residues. CDR3 protein: CASSPGQLYATNEKLFF. CDR3 coding DNA: TGTGCCAGCAGTCCGGGACAGCTTTATGCAACTAATGAAAAACTGTTTTTT.

Here the CDR3 reads CASSPGSSYNSPLHF. CDR3 DNA sequence: TGCGCCAGCAGCCCAGGAAGCTCCTATAATTCACCCCTCCACTTT. The chain carries TRBV5-1 and TRBJ1-6; D gene unclear. CDR3 length: 15 residues. V lost 4 bases to trimming and J lost 0 bases, with 8 bases between them. Germline V gives CDR1 SGHRS, CDR2 YFSETQ. Full variable domain (outside the CDR3, taken from reference TRBV5-1 and TRBJ1-6): KAGVTQTPRYLIKTRGQQVTLSCSPISGHRSVSWYQQTPGQGLQFLFEYFSETQRNKGNFPGRFSGRQFSNSRSEMNVSTLELGDSALYLCASSPGSSYNSPLHFGNGTRLTVT.

This clone was detected only a few times. This chain uses TRBV6-5 with TRBJ1-2; TRBD1 aligns across 9 bases. The CDR3 spans 15 residues. V was pared by 6 bases and J by 3 bases, with 8 bases of the junction left unmatched. From germline, CDR1 is MNHEY and CDR2 SVGAGI. The CDR3 protein is CASSAEWTGDYGYTF. The CDR3 region has the DNA TGTGCCAGCAGCGCAGAGTGGACAGGGGACTATGGCTACACCTTC.

Worth noting for this clone: The sample has other DNA sequences that encode this CDR3 too. J is TRBJ1-2 and V is TRBV30, with 8 bases that match TRBD1. Germline CDR1 is GTSNPN and CDR2 is SVGIG (reference sequence). The J segment lost 4 bases and the V segment lost 0 bases, leaving 7 bases of the junction unmatched. This CDR3 is 15 amino acids long. The CDR3 bases are TGTGCCTGGAGTGTCCCGGACAGGGCTGGCTATGGCTACACCTTC. Translated: CAWSVPDRAGYGYTF. The full variable domain, rest sourced from reference TRBV30 and TRBJ1-2, is SQTIHQWPATLVQPVGSPLSLECTVEGTSNPNLYWYRQAAGRGLQLLFYSVGIGQISSEVPQNLSASRPQDRQFILSSKKLLLSDSGFYLCAWSVPDRAGYGYTFGSGTRLTVV.

This rearrangement joins TRBV7-8 to TRBJ1-6, with 10 bases identical to TRBD1. CDR3 size: 16 residues. Germline V CDR1 and CDR2: SGHVS, FQNEAQ. Trimming at V came to 5 bases and at J to 8 bases, leaving 9 bases not matched to a gene. The CDR3 bases are TGTGCCAGCAGCAAGGGGGACAGGGGATCTTATTCACCCCTCCACTTT. It codes for CASSKGDRGSYSPLHF.

V gene TRBV7-9 combines with J gene TRBJ1-1; D call uncertain. CDR1 is SEHNR, CDR2 FQNEAQ, per germline (reference sequence). The CDR3 is 13 residues long. V lost 5 bases and J 9 bases, leaving 16 bases between the germline ends. The CDR3 DNA reads TGTGCCAGCAGCGTCCTGGGCGGGGAACAAGCTTTCTTT. Its translation is CASSVLGGEQAFF.

V usage is TRBV5-1 and J usage is TRBJ2-1; the D gene is possibly TRBD2 (6 bases). The germline CDR1 and CDR2 sequences are SGHRS and YFSETQ. The CDR3 is 14 amino acids. Trimming stripped 4 bases from V and 10 bases from J, with 18 bases between. Here the CDR3 DNA reads TGCGCCAGCAGCCCCCCCACGGCGGGGTACGAGCAGTTCTTC. Translating gives CASSPPTAGYEQFF.

The chain joins TRBV5-1 to TRBJ2-2, with 7 bases that match TRBD2. The CDR3 has 15 amino acids. V shed 9 bases and J 1 base; nucleotides not matched to a gene: 9. CDR1 and CDR2 (germline): SGHRS, YFSETQ. In DNA form, the CDR3 reads TGCGCCACCTATGTGGGAGGGAAGAACACCGGGGAGCTGTTTTTT. Translating gives CATYVGGKNTGELFF. The variable domain in full, with the rest retrieved from reference TRBV5-1 and TRBJ2-2, is KAGVTQTPRYLIKTRGQQVTLSCSPISGHRSVSWYQQTPGQGLQFLFEYFSETQRNKGNFPGRFSGRQFSNSRSEMNVSTLELGDSALYLCATYVGGKNTGELFFGEGSRLTVL.

The gene calls are TRBV5-8 and TRBJ2-3; 10 positions agree with TRBD2. Germline lookup yields CDR1 SGHTS and CDR2 YDEGEE. The length of the CDR3 is 15 residues. V dropped 4 bases and J dropped 1; count of bases not matched to a gene: 3. Here the CDR3 DNA reads TGTGCCAGCAGCCTCAGCGGGAGGGGCACAGATACGCAGTATTTT. As protein: CASSLSGRGTDTQYF.

This chain links TRBV5-8 with TRBJ1-2; TRBD1 matches 7 bases. CDR3 length equals 15 residues. Germline V gives CDR1 SGHTS, CDR2 YDEGEE. The trim removed 4 bases at V and 8 bases at J, leaving 14 bases unmatched. CDR3 bases: TGTGCCAGCAGCCCGAGGGACAGCTCGATACGGGGCTACACCTTC. Residues: CASSPRDSSIRGYTF.

In DNA, the CDR3 is TGTGCCAGTAGTGACAGCTACGAGCAGTACTTC. Amino acids: CASSDSYEQYF. The rearrangement links TRBV19 to TRBJ2-7; possibly TRBD1 for D (5 bases). The CDR3 extends over 11 amino acids. Germline CDR1 LNHDA, CDR2 SQIVND (reference sequence). Trimming stripped 5 bases from V and 3 bases from J, with 5 bases between.

The gene calls are TRBV19 and TRBJ2-1, with TRBD2 matching 10 bases. Per the germline V gene, CDR1 is LNHDA and CDR2 is SQIVND (reference sequence). The CDR3 contains 14 residues. The J segment lost 7 bases and the V segment lost 6 bases, leaving 6 bases of the junction unmatched. CDR3: CASRSERGGNEQFF. The CDR3 DNA sequence: TGTGCCAGTAGGAGTGAGCGGGGGGGTAATGAGCAGTTCTTC.

This chain links TRBV19 with TRBJ2-1; 10 bases align to TRBD2. V lost 3 bases to trimming and J lost 7 bases; unmatched junction nucleotides: 9. CDR1 LNHDA and CDR2 SQIVND come from the germline V gene (reference sequence). This CDR3 contains 16 residues. CDR3 coding DNA: TGTGCCAGTAGTATGGGCGGGAAGCGGGAGGGGAATGAGCAGTTCTTC. Protein: CASSMGGKREGNEQFF.

The chain has TRBV10-3 and TRBJ2-1; 7 nucleotides align to TRBD2. There are 17 residues in the CDR3. Per germline, CDR1 ENHRY and CDR2 SYGVKD. V lost 3 bases, J lost 0 bases, and 8 bases stayed unmatched. CDR3 in DNA: TGTGCCATCAGTGATGGGGCTAGCGGCAGCTCCTACAATGAGCAGTTCTTC. Its protein product is CAISDGASGSSYNEQFF.

The rearrangement joins TRBV28 to TRBJ2-5; perhaps TRBD1 as D (5 bases). There are 15 residues in the CDR3. Looked up from germline, CDR1 is MDHEN and CDR2 is SYDVKM. The V and J ends lost 1 base and 1 base respectively, with 10 bases between them. This chain's CDR3 is CASSLYRNSQETQYF. The CDR3 DNA reads TGTGCCAGCAGTTTATACAGGAATTCCCAAGAGACCCAGTACTTC.

V is TRBV28 and J is TRBJ2-5; maybe TRBD1 (5 bases). CDR1 and CDR2 from the germline V gene are MDHEN and SYDVKM. The CDR3 covers 15 residues. Deletions cut 1 base from V and 7 bases from J, with 16 bases between. DNA of the CDR3: TGTGCCAGCAGTTTATCTGGGCGGCAGGGTGCGACCCAGTACTTC. Amino acids: CASSLSGRQGATQYF.

The chain combines TRBV19 with TRBJ1-5; D is possibly TRBD1 (5 bases). The CDR3 is 13 residues long. V gave up 6 bases and J gave up 2 bases, with 8 bases separating them. The germline V gene has CDR1 LNHDA and CDR2 SQIVND (reference sequence). This chain's CDR3 is CASRGVGNQPQHF. The CDR3 DNA reads TGTGCCAGTAGAGGGGTTGGCAATCAGCCCCAGCATTTT.

This clone occurred a few times. The V call is TRBV28, the J call TRBJ1-5; D is possibly TRBD1 (5 bases). The CDR3 is 16 amino acids. Germline V gives CDR1 MDHEN, CDR2 SYDVKM. The V gene lost 4 bases and the J gene lost 0 bases, with 13 bases spanning the gap. The DNA of the CDR3 is TGTGCCAGCAGTTCGCCGGGACTTGATAGCAATCAGCCCCAGCATTTT. Protein sequence: CASSSPGLDSNQPQHF.

Details on this clone: A junction end diverges from the germline sequence, so it may reflect a read error. The J gene is TRBJ2-7, the V gene TRBV7-8; tentatively, D is TRBD2 (5 bases). Looked up from germline, CDR1 is SGHVS and CDR2 is FQNEAQ. CDR3 length: 16 amino acids. The CDR3 bases are TGTGCCAGCAGTTTAGGAGGTGCTAGCTTGGCCTACGAGCAGTACTTC. Translating it yields CASSLGGASLAYEQYF.

The chain has TRBV6-6 and TRBJ1-2, with 12 bases aligning to TRBD1. CDR3 size: 16 residues. V was pared by 7 bases and J by 2 bases, with 8 bases of the junction left unmatched. Germline CDR1 MNHNY, CDR2 SVGAGI (reference sequence). The CDR3 nucleotides read TGTGCCAGCATCGACCGGGACAGGGGGCGGAACTATGGCTACACCTTC. It specifies CASIDRDRGRNYGYTF.

This clone was detected only a few times. The chain joins TRBV29-1 to TRBJ2-2; 7 bases are shared with TRBD2. Trimming at V came to 2 bases and at J to 2 bases, leaving 8 bases not matched to a gene. Germline CDR1 reads SQVTM; CDR2 reads ANQGSEA. CDR3 length equals 16 residues. The CDR3 protein is CSVESGRQGNTGELFF. In DNA, the CDR3 is TGCAGCGTTGAATCCGGGAGGCAGGGAAACACCGGGGAGCTGTTTTTT.

The rearrangement joins TRBV27 to TRBJ1-2; 9 nucleotides align to TRBD1. The V gene's germline CDR1 is MNHEY and CDR2 SMNVEV (reference sequence). CDR3 size: 14 residues. Losses at the gene ends were 4 bases for V and 10 bases for J; bases not matched to a gene: 10. CDR3 amino acids: CASSSAGTGSIYTF. DNA of the CDR3: TGTGCCAGCAGTTCAGCCGGGACAGGGAGTATCTACACCTTC.

This chain joins TRBV5-1 and TRBJ2-7, with 8 bases that match TRBD1. With V trimmed by 0 bases and J by 5 bases, 4 bases remained unmatched. CDR1 is SGHRS, CDR2 YFSETQ, per germline. The CDR3 length is 14 residues. The CDR3 sequence: CASSLGLQGDEQYF. In DNA, the CDR3 is TGCGCCAGCAGCTTGGGTCTACAGGGGGACGAGCAGTACTTC.

J is TRBJ2-6 and V is TRBV6-1; TRBD1 might be the D (6 bases). Between the trimmed V and J ends, which lost 2 bases and 2 bases, there was a span of 7 bases. The germline V gene has CDR1 MNHNS and CDR2 SASEGT. The CDR3 is 15 amino acids. The CDR3 bases are TGTGCCAGCAGTGAATCAGGGGCTGGGGCCAACGTCCTGACTTTC. Its protein is CASSESGAGANVLTF.

This clone was detected once. The same CDR3 can be traced to other DNA sequences in this sample. This chain joins TRBV5-1 and TRBJ2-5; 7 nucleotides line up with TRBD1. The trim removed 0 bases at V and 5 bases at J, leaving 7 bases unmatched. CDR3 length: 15 amino acids. The V gene's germline CDR1 is SGHRS and CDR2 YFSETQ. CDR3 coding DNA: TGCGCCAGCAGCTTGGGACCAGGGGGTGGGGAGACCCAGTACTTC. Translating gives CASSLGPGGGETQYF.

The genes are TRBV2 and TRBJ2-3; 12 nucleotides line up with TRBD2. Germline CDR1 and CDR2: SNHLY and FYNNEI. The CDR3 extends over 15 amino acids. V lost 8 bases, J lost 5 bases, and 8 bases stayed unmatched. CDR3 sequence: CASGGTSGPIDTQYF. The DNA for the CDR3 is TGTGCCAGCGGTGGGACTAGCGGGCCCATAGATACGCAGTATTTT. Looking up the rest from reference TRBV2 and TRBJ2-3 gives the full variable domain: EPEVTQTPSHQVTQMGQEVILRCVPISNHLYFYWYRQILGQKVEFLVSFYNNEISEKSEIFDDQFSVERPDGSNFTLKIRSTKLEDSAMYFCASGGTSGPIDTQYFGPGTRLTVL.